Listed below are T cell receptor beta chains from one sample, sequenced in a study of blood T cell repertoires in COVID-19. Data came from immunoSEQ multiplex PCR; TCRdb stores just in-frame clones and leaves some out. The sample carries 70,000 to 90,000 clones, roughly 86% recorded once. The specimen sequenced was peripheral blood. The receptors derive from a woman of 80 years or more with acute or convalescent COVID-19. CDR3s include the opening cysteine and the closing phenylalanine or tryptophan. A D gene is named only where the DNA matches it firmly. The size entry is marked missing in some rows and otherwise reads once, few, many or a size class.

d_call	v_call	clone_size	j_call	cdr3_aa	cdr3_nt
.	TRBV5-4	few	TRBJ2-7	CASSETQGGEQYF	TGTGCCAGCAGCGAAACCCAGGGAGGCGAGCAGTACTTC
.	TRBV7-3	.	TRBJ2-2	CASSSSGLAGELFF	TGTGCCAGCAGCTCCTCAGGGCTGGCCGGGGAGCTGTTTTTT
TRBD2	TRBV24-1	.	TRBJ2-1	CATSPSGSAYNEQFF	TGTGCCACCAGCCCTAGCGGGAGCGCCTACAATGAGCAGTTCTTC
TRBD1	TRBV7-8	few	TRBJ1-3	CASSDTGDTGNTIYF	TGTGCCAGCAGCGACACAGGGGATACTGGAAACACCATATATTTT
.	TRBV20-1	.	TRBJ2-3	CSASALGGPSTDTQYF	TGCAGTGCTAGTGCCCTAGGCGGGCCTAGCACAGATACGCAGTATTTT
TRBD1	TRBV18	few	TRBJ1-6	CASSTPGGRNSPLHF	TGTGCCAGCTCCACCCCAGGGGGTCGGAATTCACCCCTCCACTTT
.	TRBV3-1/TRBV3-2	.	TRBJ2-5	CASSQVLGAQETQYF	TGTGCCAGCAGCCAAGTTCTGGGGGCTCAAGAGACCCAGTACTTC
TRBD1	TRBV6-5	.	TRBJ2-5	CASRAGTGWGETQYF	TGTGCCAGCAGGGCCGGGACAGGGTGGGGGGAGACCCAGTACTTC
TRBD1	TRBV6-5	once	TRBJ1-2	CASIRTGQGLYGYTF	TGTGCCAGCATCCGAACCGGACAGGGCCTTTATGGCTACACCTTC
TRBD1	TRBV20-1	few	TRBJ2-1	CSASTWDSYNEQFF	TGCAGTGCTAGTACGTGGGACAGCTACAATGAGCAGTTCTTC
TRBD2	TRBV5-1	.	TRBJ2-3	CASSFGLAGGPDTQYF	TGCGCCAGCAGCTTCGGACTAGCGGGGGGGCCGGATACGCAGTATTTT
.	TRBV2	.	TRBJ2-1	CASSFGDEQFF	TGTGCCAGCAGTTTCGGGGATGAGCAGTTCTTC
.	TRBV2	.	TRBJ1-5	CASSSAAGTKGQPQHF	TGTGCCAGCAGTTCGGCGGCAGGGACTAAAGGGCAGCCCCAGCATTTT
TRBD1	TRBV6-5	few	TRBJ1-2	CASKPGGYSYGYTF	TGTGCCAGCAAACCAGGGGGGTATAGCTATGGCTACACCTTC
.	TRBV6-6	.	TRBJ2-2	CASSYPGRQNTGELFF	TGTGCCAGCAGTTACCCAGGCAGGCAAAACACCGGGGAGCTGTTTTTT
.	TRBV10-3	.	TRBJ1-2	CAISAARQGDYGYTF	TGTGCCATCAGTGCCGCTCGACAAGGGGACTATGGCTACACCTTC
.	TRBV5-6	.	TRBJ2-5	CASSLRRGQETQYF	TGTGCCAGCAGCTTGAGAAGGGGACAAGAGACCCAGTACTTC
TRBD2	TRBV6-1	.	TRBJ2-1	CASSEEWVAGRGGVNEQFF	TGTGCCAGCAGTGAAGAGTGGGTTGCCGGTAGGGGAGGGGTCAATGAGCAGTTCTTC
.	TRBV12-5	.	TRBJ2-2	CASGPFAGELFF	TGTGCTAGTGGTCCTTTTGCCGGGGAGCTGTTTTTT
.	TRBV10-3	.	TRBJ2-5	CAISDPRTAGQETQYF	TGTGCCATCAGTGACCCTAGGACGGCGGGGCAAGAGACCCAGTACTTC
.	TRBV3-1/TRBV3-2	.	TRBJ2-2	CASSQGGRGGELFF	TGTGCCAGCAGCCAAGGCGGGCGCGGCGGGGAGCTGTTTTTT
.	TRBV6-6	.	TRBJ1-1	CASSYGQLNTEAFF	TGTGCCAGCAGTTACGGGCAGTTGAACACTGAAGCTTTCTTT
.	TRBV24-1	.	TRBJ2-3	CATSDLPGIGRGTDTQYF	TGTGCCACCAGTGATTTGCCGGGGATCGGAAGGGGCACAGATACGCAGTATTTT
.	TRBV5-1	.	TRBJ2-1	CASSLGDYNEQFF	TGCGCCAGCAGCTTGGGAGACTACAATGAGCAGTTCTTC
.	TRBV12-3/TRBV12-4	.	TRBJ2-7	CASSPGYEQYF	TGTGCCAGCAGTCCAGGGTACGAGCAGTACTTC
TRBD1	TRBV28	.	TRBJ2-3	CASSLRQGLRGTDTQYF	TGTGCCAGCAGTCTGCGACAGGGCCTTCGAGGCACAGATACGCAGTATTTT
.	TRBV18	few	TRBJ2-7	CASSPQGLSNYEQYF	TGTGCCAGCTCACCACAGGGGCTCTCGAACTACGAGCAGTACTTC
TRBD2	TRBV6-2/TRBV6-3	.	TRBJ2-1	CASSRTSGGSYNEQFF	TGTGCCAGCAGCCGGACTAGCGGGGGCTCCTACAATGAGCAGTTCTTC
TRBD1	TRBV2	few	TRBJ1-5	CASSRTGGNQPQHF	TGTGCCAGCAGCCGGACAGGGGGCAATCAGCCCCAGCATTTT
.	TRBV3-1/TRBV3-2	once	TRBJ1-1	CASSQDRLLNTEAFF	TGTGCCAGCAGCCAGGACAGACTCTTGAACACTGAAGCTTTCTTT
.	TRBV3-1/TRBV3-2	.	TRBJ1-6	CASSQGSINNSPLHF	TGTGCCAGCAGCCAGGGGAGCATAAATAATTCACCCCTCCACTTT
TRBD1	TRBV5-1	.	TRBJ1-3	CASSRDRGLSGNTIYF	TGCGCCAGCAGCAGGGACAGGGGGCTGTCTGGAAACACCATATATTTT
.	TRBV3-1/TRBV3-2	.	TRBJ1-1	CASSQENAWTEAFF	TGTGCCAGCAGCCAAGAGAACGCGTGGACTGAAGCTTTCTTT
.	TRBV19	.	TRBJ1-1	CASSLSGGRTEAFF	TGTGCCAGTAGTCTTTCGGGGGGACGGACTGAAGCTTTCTTT
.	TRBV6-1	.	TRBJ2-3	CASSEGQGLGDTQYF	TGTGCCAGCAGTGAGGGGCAGGGGCTTGGAGATACGCAGTATTTT
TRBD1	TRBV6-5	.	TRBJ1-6	CASSYRGLSSPLHF	TGTGCCAGCAGTTACAGGGGGCTGTCTTCACCCCTCCACTTT
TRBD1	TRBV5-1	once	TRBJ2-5	CASSPGTGRGQETQYF	TGCGCCAGCAGCCCCGGGACAGGGCGCGGGCAAGAGACCCAGTACTTC
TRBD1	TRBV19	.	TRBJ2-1	CASSSQDRAPYSYNEQFF	TGTGCCAGTAGTTCACAGGACAGGGCTCCTTATTCCTACAATGAGCAGTTCTTC
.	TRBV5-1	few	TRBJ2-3	CASSFIGADTQYF	TGCGCCAGCAGCTTCATAGGGGCAGATACGCAGTATTTT
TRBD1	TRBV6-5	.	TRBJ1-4	CASSKGQGHEKLFF	TGTGCCAGCAGCAAGGGACAGGGTCATGAAAAACTGTTTTTT
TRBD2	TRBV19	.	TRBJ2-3	CATKTSGYGDTQYF	TGTGCCACTAAGACTAGCGGGTACGGAGATACGCAGTATTTT
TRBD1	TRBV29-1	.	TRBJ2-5	CSVHGDRHQETQYF	TGCAGCGTGCATGGGGACAGACACCAAGAGACCCAGTACTTC
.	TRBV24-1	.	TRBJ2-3	CATSDGGGSSTDTQYF	TGTGCCACCAGTGATGGCGGGGGCTCTAGCACAGATACGCAGTATTTT
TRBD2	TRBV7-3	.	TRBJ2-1	CASSRGTSGGALPEQFF	TGTGCCAGCAGCCGTGGGACTAGCGGGGGGGCCCTCCCTGAGCAGTTCTTC
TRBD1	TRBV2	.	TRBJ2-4	CASSEAAQGGRNIQYF	TGTGCCAGCAGTGAAGCAGCACAGGGGGGAAGGAACATTCAGTACTTC
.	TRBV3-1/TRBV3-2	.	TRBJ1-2	CASSHSAEYGYTF	TGTGCCAGCAGCCATTCGGCGGAATATGGCTACACCTTC
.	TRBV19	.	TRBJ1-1	CASTLGAEYTEAFF	TGTGCCAGTACCCTTGGGGCGGAGTACACTGAAGCTTTCTTT
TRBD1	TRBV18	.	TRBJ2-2	CASSPTGVNTGELFF	TGTGCCAGCTCACCGACAGGGGTAAACACCGGGGAGCTGTTTTTT
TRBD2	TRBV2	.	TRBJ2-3	CASILAGVGTDTQYF	TGTGCCAGCATACTAGCGGGAGTTGGCACAGATACGCAGTATTTT
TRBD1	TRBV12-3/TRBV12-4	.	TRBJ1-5	CASRIQGTPQHF	TGTGCCAGCAGAATACAGGGGACGCCCCAGCATTTT
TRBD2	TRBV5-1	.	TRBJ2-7	CASSPLAGGTYEQYF	TGCGCCAGCAGCCCTTTAGCGGGGGGGACCTACGAGCAGTACTTC
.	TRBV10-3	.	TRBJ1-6	CAISEGDNYNSPLHF	TGTGCCATCAGTGAGGGGGACAACTATAATTCACCCCTCCACTTT
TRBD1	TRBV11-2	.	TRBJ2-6	CASSSRGTGDSGANVLTF	TGTGCCAGCAGCTCCCGGGGGACAGGGGATTCTGGGGCCAACGTCCTGACTTTC
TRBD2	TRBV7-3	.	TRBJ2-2	CASSPEGRGLAGETGELFF	TGTGCCAGCAGCCCAGAGGGGCGGGGACTAGCGGGGGAAACCGGGGAGCTGTTTTTT
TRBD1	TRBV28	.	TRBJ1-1	CASSPPDRDIIAFF	TGTGCCAGCAGTCCCCCGGACAGGGACATAATAGCTTTCTTT
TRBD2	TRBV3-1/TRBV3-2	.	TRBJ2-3	CASSHAGGTDTQYF	TGTGCCAGCAGCCATGCGGGGGGGACAGATACGCAGTATTTT
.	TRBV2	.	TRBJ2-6	CASSVQGPSGANVLTF	TGTGCCAGCAGTGTACAGGGACCCTCTGGGGCCAACGTCCTGACTTTC